This TCR beta chain was profiled in a study of shared clonotypes between healthy human individuals. General observations from the study: Clonotype sharing across several donors was observed for 5% to 6.5% of naive CD4 clonotypes. Despite large depth, sorted-subset datasets appeared incompletely sequenced.

Details on this clone: Its antigen is as yet unknown.

CD45RO negativity and positive selection for CCR7 defined naive CD8 cells, a population that excluded terminally differentiated effector memory CD45RA+ cells. All donors qualified as healthy HIV-negative adults and had experienced no recent acute infections or vaccinations. The CDR3 runs to 16 residues. Germline V gene lookup returns CDR1 MNHEY and CDR2 SMNVEV (reference sequence). Losses at the gene ends were 5 bases for V and 7 bases for J; bases not matched to a gene: 11. Produced via immunoSEQ multiplex PCR; TCRdb's table is partial and in-frame only. Of about 2.1 million clones in the sample, around 93% were seen once.

This sequence originates from a man younger than 35 in good health. Some clones in this sample may be carry-over from other donors' samples. The sample was naive CD8+ T cells from PBMCs. V gene TRBV27 combines with J gene TRBJ2-2; TRBD1 matches at 9 bases. CDR3 amino acids: CASSLLQGALVGELFF. DNA for the CDR3: TGTGCCAGCAGTCTTCTACAGGGGGCGCTGGTCGGGGAGCTGTTTTTT.